This is a list of T cell receptor beta chains from one sample in a study of OX40 agonist ivuxolimab in advanced cancers. TCRdb keeps only in-frame clones here, not all; method: immunoSEQ multiplex PCR. The table records roughly 17,000 clones, roughly 71% of them present only once. The source was CD4+ or CD8+ T cells sorted from blood, collected in a trial of the OX40 agonist ivuxolimab. All receptors come from an adult with an advanced solid tumor such as melanoma, head and neck, liver or kidney cancer. The CDR3 runs from the conserved cysteine through the conserved F or W. Each record gives: CDR3 length, V gene, J gene, D gene, clone size, CDR3 protein, CDR3 DNA. A D gene is named only where the DNA matches it firmly. Some rows mark clone size as missing; the rest say once, few, many or name a class of expanded clone.

>16|TRBV5-1|TRBJ2-6|NA|NA
CASSVDGTSGANVLTF
TGCGCCAGCAGCGTTGACGGGACCTCTGGGGCCAACGTCCTGACTTTC
>13|TRBV7-2|TRBJ1-5|NA|medium-sized
CASSYSVRGPQHF
TGTGCCAGCAGCTACTCCGTCCGAGGGCCCCAGCATTTT
>16|TRBV9|TRBJ1-2|NA|NA
CASSVEDRREDYGYTF
TGTGCCAGCAGCGTAGAAGATAGGAGAGAGGACTATGGCTACACCTTC
>18|TRBV11-1|TRBJ2-1|TRBD2|NA
CASSATSGNAGSYNEQFF
TGTGCCAGCAGCGCCACTAGCGGGAACGCTGGCTCCTACAATGAGCAGTTCTTC
>12|TRBV29-1|TRBJ2-7|TRBD1|NA
CSVGQGNDEQYF
TGCAGCGTTGGACAGGGGAACGACGAGCAGTACTTC
>16|TRBV2|TRBJ1-1|TRBD1|NA
CASSGSHDRGNTEAFF
TGTGCCAGCAGCGGCTCCCACGACAGGGGGAACACTGAAGCTTTCTTT
>17|TRBV29-1|TRBJ2-5|NA|NA
CSVEGSGRDVYQETQYF
TGCAGCGTTGAGGGTAGCGGACGAGATGTGTACCAAGAGACCCAGTACTTC
>12|TRBV4-1|TRBJ2-7|NA|NA
CASSQDTYEQYF
TGCGCCAGCAGCCAAGATACCTACGAGCAGTACTTC
>11|TRBV6-1|TRBJ2-7|TRBD1|NA
CASRQGYEQYF
TGTGCCAGCCGACAGGGATACGAGCAGTACTTC